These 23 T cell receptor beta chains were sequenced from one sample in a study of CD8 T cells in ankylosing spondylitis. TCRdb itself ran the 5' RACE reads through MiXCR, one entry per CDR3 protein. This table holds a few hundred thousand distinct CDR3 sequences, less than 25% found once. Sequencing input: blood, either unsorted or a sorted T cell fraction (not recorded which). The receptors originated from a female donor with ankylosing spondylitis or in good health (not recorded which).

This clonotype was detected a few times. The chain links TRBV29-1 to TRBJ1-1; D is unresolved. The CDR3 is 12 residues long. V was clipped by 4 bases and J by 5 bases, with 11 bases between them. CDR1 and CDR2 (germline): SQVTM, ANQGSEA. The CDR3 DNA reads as TGCAGCGTTGTCCGGGATGGGACTGAAGCTTTCTTT. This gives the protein CSVVRDGTEAFF.

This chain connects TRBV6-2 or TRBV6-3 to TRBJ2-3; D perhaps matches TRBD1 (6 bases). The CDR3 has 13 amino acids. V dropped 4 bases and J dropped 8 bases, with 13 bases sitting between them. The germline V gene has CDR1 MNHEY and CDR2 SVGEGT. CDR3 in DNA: TGTGCCAGCAGTTCATCAGGGGTTGGTACGCAGTATTTT. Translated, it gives CASSSSGVGTQYF.

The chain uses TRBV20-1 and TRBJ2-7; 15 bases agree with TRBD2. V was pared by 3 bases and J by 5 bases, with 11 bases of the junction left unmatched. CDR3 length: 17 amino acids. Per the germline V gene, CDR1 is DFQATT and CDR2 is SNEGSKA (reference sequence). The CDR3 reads CSARASGLAGGPDEQYF. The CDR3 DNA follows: TGCAGTGCTAGGGCCAGCGGACTAGCGGGAGGGCCTGACGAGCAGTACTTC.

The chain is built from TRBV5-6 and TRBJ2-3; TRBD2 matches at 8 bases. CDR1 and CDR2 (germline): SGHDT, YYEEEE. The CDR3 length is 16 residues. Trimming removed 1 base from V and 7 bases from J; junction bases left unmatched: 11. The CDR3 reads CASSLPRLALAHTQYF. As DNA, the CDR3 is TGTGCCAGCAGCTTGCCGAGACTAGCGCTTGCGCATACGCAGTATTTT.

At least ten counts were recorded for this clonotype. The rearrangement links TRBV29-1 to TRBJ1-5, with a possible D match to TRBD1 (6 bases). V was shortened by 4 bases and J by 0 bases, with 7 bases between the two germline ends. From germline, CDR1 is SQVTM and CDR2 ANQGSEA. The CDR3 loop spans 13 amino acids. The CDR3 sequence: CSVGTVSNQPQHF. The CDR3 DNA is TGCAGCGTTGGGACAGTTAGCAATCAGCCCCAGCATTTT.

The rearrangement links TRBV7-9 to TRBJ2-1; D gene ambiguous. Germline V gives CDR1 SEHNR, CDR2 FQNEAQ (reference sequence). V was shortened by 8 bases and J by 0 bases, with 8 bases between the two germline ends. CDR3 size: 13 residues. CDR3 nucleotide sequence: TGTGCCAGCCTTAGGAGCTCCTACAATGAGCAGTTCTTC. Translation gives CASLRSSYNEQFF.

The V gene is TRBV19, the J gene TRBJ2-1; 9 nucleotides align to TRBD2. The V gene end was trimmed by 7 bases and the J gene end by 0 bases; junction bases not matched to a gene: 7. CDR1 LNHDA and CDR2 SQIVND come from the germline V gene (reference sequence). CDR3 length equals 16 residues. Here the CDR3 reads CASNIDSGSSYNEQFF. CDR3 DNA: TGTGCCAGTAATATCGATAGCGGGAGCTCCTACAATGAGCAGTTCTTC.

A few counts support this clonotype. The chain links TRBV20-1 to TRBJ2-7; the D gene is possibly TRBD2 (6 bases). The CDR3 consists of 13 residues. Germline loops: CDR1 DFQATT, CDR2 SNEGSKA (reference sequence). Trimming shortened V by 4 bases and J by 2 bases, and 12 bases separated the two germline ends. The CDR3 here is CSAKSGWAYEQYF. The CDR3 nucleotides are TGCAGTGCTAAAAGCGGGTGGGCCTACGAGCAGTACTTC.

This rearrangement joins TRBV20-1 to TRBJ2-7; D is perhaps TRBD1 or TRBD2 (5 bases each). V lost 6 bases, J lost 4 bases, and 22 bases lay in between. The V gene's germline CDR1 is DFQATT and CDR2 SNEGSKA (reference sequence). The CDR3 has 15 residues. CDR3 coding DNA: TGCAGTGCCGTTCGAGACAGCGCCTGGGAGTACGAGCAGTACTTC. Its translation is CSAVRDSAWEYEQYF.

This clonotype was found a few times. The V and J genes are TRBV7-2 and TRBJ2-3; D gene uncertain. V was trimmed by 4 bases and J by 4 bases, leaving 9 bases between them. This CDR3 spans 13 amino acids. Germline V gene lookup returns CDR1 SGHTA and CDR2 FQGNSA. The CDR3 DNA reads TGTGCCAGCAGCTGGCCTTCGTCAGATACGCAGTATTTT. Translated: CASSWPSSDTQYF.

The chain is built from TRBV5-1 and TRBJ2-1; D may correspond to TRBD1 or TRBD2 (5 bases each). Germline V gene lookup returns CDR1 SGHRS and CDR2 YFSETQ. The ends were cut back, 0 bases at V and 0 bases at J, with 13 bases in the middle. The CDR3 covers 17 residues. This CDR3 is CASSLGGTLSSYNEQFF. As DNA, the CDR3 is TGCGCCAGCAGCTTGGGGGGGACCCTCAGCTCCTACAATGAGCAGTTCTTC.

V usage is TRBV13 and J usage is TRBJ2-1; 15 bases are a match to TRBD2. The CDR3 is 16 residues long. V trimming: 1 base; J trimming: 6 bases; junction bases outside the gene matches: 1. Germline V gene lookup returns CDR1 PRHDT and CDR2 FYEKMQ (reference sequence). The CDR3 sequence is CASSLEGLAGGNEQFF. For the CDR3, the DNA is TGTGCCAGCAGCTTAGAGGGACTAGCGGGAGGCAATGAGCAGTTCTTC.

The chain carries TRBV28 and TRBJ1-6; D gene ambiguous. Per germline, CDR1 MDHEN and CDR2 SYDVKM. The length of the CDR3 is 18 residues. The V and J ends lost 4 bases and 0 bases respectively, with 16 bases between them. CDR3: CASSSPAGRSSYNSPLHF. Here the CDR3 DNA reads TGTGCCAGCAGTTCCCCGGCTGGGCGAAGCTCCTATAATTCACCCCTCCACTTT. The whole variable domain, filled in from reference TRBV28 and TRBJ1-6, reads DVKVTQSSRYLVKRTGEKVFLECVQDMDHENMFWYRQDPGLGLRLIYFSYDVKMKEKGDIPEGYSVSREKKERFSLILESASTNQTSMYLCASSSPAGRSSYNSPLHFGNGTRLTVT.

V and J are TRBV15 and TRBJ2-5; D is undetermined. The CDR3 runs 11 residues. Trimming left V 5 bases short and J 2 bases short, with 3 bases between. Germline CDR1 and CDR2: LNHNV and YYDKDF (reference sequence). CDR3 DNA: TGTGCCACCAGCGGTCAAGAGACCCAGTACTTC. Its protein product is CATSGQETQYF.

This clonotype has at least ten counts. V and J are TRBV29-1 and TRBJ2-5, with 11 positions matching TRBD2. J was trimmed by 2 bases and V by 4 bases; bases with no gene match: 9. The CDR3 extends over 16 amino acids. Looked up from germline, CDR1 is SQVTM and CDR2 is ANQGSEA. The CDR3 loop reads CSVGGTGTSGQETQYF. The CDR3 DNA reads TGCAGCGTTGGGGGAACCGGGACTAGCGGACAAGAGACCCAGTACTTC.

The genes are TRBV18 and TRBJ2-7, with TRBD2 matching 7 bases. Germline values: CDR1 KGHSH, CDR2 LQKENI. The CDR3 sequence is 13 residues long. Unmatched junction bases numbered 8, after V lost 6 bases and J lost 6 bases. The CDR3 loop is CASSPVREAEQYF. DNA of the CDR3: TGTGCCAGCTCCCCTGTACGGGAGGCCGAGCAGTACTTC.

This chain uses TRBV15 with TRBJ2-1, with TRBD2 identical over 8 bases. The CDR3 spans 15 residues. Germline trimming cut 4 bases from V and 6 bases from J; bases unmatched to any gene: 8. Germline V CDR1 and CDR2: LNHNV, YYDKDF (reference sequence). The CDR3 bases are TGTGCCACCAGCATCCCCGGGACTAGAGGCAATGAGCAGTTCTTC. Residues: CATSIPGTRGNEQFF. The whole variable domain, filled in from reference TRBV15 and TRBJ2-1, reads DAMVIQNPRYQVTQFGKPVTLSCSQTLNHNVMYWYQQKSSQAPKLLFHYYDKDFNNEADTPDNFQSRRPNTSFCFLDIRSPGLGDTAMYLCATSIPGTRGNEQFFGPGTRLTVL.

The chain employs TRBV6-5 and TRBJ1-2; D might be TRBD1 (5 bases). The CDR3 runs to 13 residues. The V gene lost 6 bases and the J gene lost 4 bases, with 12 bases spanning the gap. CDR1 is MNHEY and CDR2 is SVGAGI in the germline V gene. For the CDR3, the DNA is TGTGCCAGCAGCCAGGGAGGTGCCTATGGCTACACCTTC. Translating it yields CASSQGGAYGYTF.

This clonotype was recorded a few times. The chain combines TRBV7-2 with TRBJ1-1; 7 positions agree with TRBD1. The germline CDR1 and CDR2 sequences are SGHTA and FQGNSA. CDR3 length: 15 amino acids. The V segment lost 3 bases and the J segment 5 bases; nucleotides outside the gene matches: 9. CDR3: CASSFTAVTGTEAFF. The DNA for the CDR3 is TGTGCCAGCAGCTTCACCGCAGTGACAGGGACTGAAGCTTTCTTT. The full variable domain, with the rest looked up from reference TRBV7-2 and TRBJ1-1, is GAGVSQSPSNKVTEKGKDVELRCDPISGHTALYWYRQSLGQGLEFLIYFQGNSAPDKSGLPSDRFSAERTGGSVSTLTIQRTQQEDSAVYLCASSFTAVTGTEAFFGQGTRLTVV.

CDR3 amino acids: CASSYIWTSGYNEQFF. In DNA form, the CDR3 reads TGTGCCAGCAGCTACATATGGACTAGCGGATACAATGAGCAGTTCTTC. The J gene is TRBJ2-1, the V gene TRBV11-2; the match to TRBD2 covers 10 bases. Unmatched junction bases numbered 7, after V lost 4 bases and J lost 4 bases. This CDR3 is built from 16 residues. CDR1 and CDR2 (germline): SGHAT, FQNNGV.

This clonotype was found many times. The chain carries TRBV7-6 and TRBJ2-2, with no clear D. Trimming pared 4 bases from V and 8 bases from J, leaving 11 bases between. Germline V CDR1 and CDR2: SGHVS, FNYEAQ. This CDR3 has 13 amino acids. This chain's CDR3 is CASSYPRPGELFF. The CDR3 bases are TGTGCCAGCAGCTACCCGCGCCCGGGGGAGCTGTTTTTT. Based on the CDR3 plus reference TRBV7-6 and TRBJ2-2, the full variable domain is GAGVSQSPRYKVTKRGQDVALRCDPISGHVSLYWYRQALGQGPEFLTYFNYEAQQDKSGLPNDRFSAERPEGSISTLTIQRTEQRDSAMYRCASSYPRPGELFFGEGSRLTVL.

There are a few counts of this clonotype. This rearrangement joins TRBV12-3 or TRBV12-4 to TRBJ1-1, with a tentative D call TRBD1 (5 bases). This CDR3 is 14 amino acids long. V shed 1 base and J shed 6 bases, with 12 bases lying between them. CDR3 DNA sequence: TGTGCCAGCAGTTTAGAATGGGACGGGGCTGAAGCTTTCTTT. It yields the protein CASSLEWDGAEAFF.

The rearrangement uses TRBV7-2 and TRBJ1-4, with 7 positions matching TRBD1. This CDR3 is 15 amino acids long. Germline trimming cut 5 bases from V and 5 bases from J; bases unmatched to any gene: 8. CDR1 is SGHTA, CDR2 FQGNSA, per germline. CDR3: CASSPRQGENEKLFF. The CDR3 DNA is TGTGCCAGCAGCCCCCGTCAGGGGGAGAATGAAAAACTGTTTTTT.